This T cell receptor (beta chain) is drawn from a study of radiation and T cells in renal cell carcinoma. The time point here: baseline pretreatment blood. Treatment given: 15 Gy SBRT to primary tumor, nephrectomy 4 weeks later. Clear cell pathology was present in this patient's renal cell carcinoma. Assay: immunoSEQ multiplex PCR; the TCRdb copy retains only in-frame clones and omits some. The sample has approximately 150,000 clones; roughly 85% are singletons. The germline V gene encodes CDR1 WNHNN and CDR2 SYGVQD (reference sequence). The germline V and J ends were trimmed by 0 bases and 4 bases, with 7 bases remaining between them. This CDR3 has 13 residues.

Sequenced material: blood, taken from a patient whose treatment included radiotherapy and nephrectomy. The genes are TRBV10-1 and TRBJ2-7; D remains ambiguous. The clonotype comes from a woman between 50 and 59 years old with renal cell carcinoma. Here the CDR3 DNA reads TGCGCCAGCAGTGAGTCCCCCGGATACGAGCAGTACTTC. It is translated as CASSESPGYEQYF.